This paragraph covers one T cell receptor beta chain sequence. This clone's antigen is unknown. Nothing much larger sits one base from this clone, and base qualities are not available. The sample comes from a study of blood T cell repertoires in COVID-19 (dated by TCRdb to about 2020). A note on the overall study: Samples covering the acute and convalescent phases of COVID-19 were provided by collaborators in the United States, Italy and Spain. Nearly every sample came with metadata listing a de-identified subject ID, COVID-19 status, age in years and sex. The samples were drawn from the first 160 participants of the ongoing ImmuneRACE study and from 1,254 subjects provided by 6 global collaborators. Subjects who had been exposed to COVID-19, were actively infected with it, or had recovered from it provided the deeply sampled blood TCRbeta repertoires that made up the dataset. A freely available public database, intended as a resource for researchers studying the immune response to SARS-CoV-2, is where the repertoires were released. The material from the prospective study consisted of cDNA or gDNA derived from T cells, B-cell-depleted T cells, or PBMCs. Where available, HLA class I and class II types were taken from metadata supplied by the sample provider and were not determined by assay-based typing. Broad study findings and their caveats: How much clinical and demographic metadata was included differed by source and by participant, and the metadata was provided uncurated.

TCRbeta CDR3 regions were amplified from genomic DNA by means of the immunoSEQ Assay, a bias-controlled multiplex PCR. The original methods were these. Within the assay, amplification of reference gene primers was used to estimate how many nucleated cells each sample contained. Sequence reads were collapsed and filtered to measure the absolute abundance of every unique TCRbeta CDR3 rearrangement. For each sample, productive Simpson clonality was calculated by taking the square root of Simpson's diversity index across productive rearrangements. TCRdb limited this immuneACCESS table to in-frame rearrangements with V and J called. A share of clones is missing; checked studies link under half to unresolved V genes, and the rest is unexplained. V, J and clone size were drawn from that table, and D and trimming were deduced from the DNA. Within this sample are 150,000 or so clones, with 87% of them counted one time only. About 1.6% of the sample is taken by the ten largest.

Whole blood was collected in K2EDTA tubes by collaborating institutions according to the institutions' own protocols. For TCRbeta analysis, collaborators shipped samples as frozen whole blood, isolated PBMCs, or DNA extracted from either of those sample types. V drops 2 bases and J drops 5 bases, leaving 7 bases in between. CDR1 SGHTA and CDR2 FQGNSA are derived from the germline V gene. The CDR3 runs 13 residues from the cysteine to the phenylalanine. Only the CDR3 DNA stays, 39 bases, in frame from base 1. Here the chain combines TRBV7-2 and TRBJ2-4, and perhaps TRBD1 as D gene, on 5 matching bases. The TCR sequence derives from a woman between 50 and 59 years old with acute or convalescent COVID-19. Sequences were obtained from peripheral blood. The CDR3 region reads CASSLRTQNIQYF. The bases are TGTGCCAGCAGCTTACGGACACAAAACATTCAGTACTTC.